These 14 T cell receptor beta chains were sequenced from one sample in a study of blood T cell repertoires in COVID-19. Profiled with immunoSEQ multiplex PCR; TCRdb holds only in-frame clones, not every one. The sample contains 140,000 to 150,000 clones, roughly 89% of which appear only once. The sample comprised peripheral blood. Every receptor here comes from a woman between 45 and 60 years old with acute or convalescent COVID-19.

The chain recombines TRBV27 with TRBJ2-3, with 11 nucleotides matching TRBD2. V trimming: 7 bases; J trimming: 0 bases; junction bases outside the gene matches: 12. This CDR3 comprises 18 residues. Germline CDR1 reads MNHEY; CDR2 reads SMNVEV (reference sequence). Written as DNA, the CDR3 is TGTGCCAGCACTCGTAGCGGGGGGGCCCCTTTTAGCACAGATACGCAGTATTTT. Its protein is CASTRSGGAPFSTDTQYF.

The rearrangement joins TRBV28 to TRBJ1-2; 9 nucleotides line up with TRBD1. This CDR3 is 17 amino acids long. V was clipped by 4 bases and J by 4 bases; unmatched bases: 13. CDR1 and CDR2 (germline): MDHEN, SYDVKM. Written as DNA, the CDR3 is TGTGCCAGCAGTTGGGGAGGAGGGGGACAGGGACCCTATGGCTACACCTTC. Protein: CASSWGGGGQGPYGYTF.

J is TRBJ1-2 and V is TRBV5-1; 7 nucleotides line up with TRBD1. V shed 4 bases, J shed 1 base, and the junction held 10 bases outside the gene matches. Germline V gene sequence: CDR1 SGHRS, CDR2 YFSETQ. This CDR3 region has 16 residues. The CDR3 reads CASSITGTANNYGYTF. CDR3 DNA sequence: TGCGCCAGCAGCATTACCGGGACAGCTAATAACTATGGCTACACCTTC. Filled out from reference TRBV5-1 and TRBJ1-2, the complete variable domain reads KAGVTQTPRYLIKTRGQQVTLSCSPISGHRSVSWYQQTPGQGLQFLFEYFSETQRNKGNFPGRFSGRQFSNSRSEMNVSTLELGDSALYLCASSITGTANNYGYTFGSGTRLTVV.

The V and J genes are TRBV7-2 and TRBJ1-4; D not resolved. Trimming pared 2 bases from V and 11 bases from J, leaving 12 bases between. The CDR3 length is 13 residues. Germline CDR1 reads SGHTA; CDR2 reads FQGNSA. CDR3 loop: CASSLTTPRKLFF. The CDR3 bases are TGTGCCAGCAGCTTAACAACCCCCCGTAAACTGTTTTTT.

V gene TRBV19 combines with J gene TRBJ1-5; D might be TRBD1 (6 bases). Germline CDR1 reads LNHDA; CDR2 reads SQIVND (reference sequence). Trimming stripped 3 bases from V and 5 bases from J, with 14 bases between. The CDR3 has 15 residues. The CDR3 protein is CASSISPGQHQPQHF. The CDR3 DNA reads TGTGCCAGTAGTATCAGTCCCGGACAGCATCAGCCCCAGCATTTT.

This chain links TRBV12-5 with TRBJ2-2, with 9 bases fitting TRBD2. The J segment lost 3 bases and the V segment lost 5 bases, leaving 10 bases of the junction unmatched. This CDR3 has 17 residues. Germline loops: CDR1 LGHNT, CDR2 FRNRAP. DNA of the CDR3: TGTGCTAGTGGTCCCCTAGCGGGAAGGAGGGACACCGGGGAGCTGTTTTTT. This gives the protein CASGPLAGRRDTGELFF. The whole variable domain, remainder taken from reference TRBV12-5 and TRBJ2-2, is DARVTQTPRHKVTEMGQEVTMRCQPILGHNTVFWYRQTMMQGLELLAYFRNRAPLDDSGMPKDRFSAEMPDATLATLKIQPSEPRDSAVYFCASGPLAGRRDTGELFFGEGSRLTVL.

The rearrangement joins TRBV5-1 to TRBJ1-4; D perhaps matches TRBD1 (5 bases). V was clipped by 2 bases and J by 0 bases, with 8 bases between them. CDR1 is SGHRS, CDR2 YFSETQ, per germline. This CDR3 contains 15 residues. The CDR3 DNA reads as TGCGCCAGCAGCTTCACAGGTACAACTAATGAAAAACTGTTTTTT. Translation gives CASSFTGTTNEKLFF.

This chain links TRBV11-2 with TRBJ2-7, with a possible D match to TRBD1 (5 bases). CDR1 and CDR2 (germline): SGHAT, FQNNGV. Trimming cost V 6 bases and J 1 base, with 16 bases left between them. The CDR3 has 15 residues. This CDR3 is CASSSGHRPSYEQYF. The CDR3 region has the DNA TGTGCCAGCAGTTCTGGACACCGCCCTTCCTACGAGCAGTACTTC.

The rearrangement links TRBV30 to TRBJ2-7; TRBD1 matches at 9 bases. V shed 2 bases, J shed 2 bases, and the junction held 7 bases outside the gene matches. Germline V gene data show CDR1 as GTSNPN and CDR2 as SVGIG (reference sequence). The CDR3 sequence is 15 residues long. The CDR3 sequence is CAWSSSDRGPYEQYF. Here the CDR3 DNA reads TGTGCCTGGAGTTCCTCGGACAGGGGCCCCTACGAGCAGTACTTC.

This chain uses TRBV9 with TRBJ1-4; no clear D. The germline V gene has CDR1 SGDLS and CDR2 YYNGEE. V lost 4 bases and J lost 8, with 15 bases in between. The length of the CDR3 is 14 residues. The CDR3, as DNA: TGTGCCAGCAGCTCGCCGGGGTACCACGAAAAACTGTTTTTT. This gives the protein CASSSPGYHEKLFF.

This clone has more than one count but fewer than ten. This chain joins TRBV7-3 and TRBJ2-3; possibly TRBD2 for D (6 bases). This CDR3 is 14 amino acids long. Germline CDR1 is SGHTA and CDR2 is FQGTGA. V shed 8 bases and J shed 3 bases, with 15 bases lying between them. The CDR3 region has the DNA TGTGCCAGCGGTCCCGCGGGGTCAACAGATACGCAGTATTTT. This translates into CASGPAGSTDTQYF.

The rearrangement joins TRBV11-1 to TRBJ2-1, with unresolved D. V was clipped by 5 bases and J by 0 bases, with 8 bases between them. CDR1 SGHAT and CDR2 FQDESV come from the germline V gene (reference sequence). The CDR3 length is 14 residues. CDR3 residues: CASSLGTSYNEQFF. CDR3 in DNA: TGTGCCAGCAGCCTGGGCACCTCCTACAATGAGCAGTTCTTC.

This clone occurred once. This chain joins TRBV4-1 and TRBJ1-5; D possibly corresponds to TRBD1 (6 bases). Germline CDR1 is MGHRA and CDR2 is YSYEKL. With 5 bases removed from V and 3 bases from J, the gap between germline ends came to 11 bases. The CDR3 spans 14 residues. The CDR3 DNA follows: TGCGCCAGCAGCTACCCAGGGGACAATCAGCCCCAGCATTTT. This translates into CASSYPGDNQPQHF.

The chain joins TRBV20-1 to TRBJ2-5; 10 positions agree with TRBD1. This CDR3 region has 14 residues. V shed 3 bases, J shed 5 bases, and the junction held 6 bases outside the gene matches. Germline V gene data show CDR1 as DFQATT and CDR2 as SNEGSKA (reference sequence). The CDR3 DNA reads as TGCAGTGCTAGTACAGGGACAGGGGTGGAGACCCAGTACTTC. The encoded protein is CSASTGTGVETQYF.